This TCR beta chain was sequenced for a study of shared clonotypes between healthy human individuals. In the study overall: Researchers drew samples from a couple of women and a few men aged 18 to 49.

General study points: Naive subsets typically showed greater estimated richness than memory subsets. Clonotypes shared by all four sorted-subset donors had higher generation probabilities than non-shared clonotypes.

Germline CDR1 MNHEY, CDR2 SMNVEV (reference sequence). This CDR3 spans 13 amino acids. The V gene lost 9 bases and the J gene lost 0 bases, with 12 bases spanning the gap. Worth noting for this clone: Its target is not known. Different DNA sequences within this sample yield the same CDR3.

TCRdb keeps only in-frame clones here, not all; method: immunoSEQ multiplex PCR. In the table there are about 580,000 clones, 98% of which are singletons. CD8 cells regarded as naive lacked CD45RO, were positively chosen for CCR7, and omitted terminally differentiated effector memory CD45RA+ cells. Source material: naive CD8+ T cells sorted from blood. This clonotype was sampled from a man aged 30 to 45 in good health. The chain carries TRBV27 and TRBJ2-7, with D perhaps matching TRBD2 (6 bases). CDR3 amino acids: CASRRGSSYEQYF. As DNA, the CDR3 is TGTGCCAGTCGCCGGGGGAGCTCCTACGAGCAGTACTTC.